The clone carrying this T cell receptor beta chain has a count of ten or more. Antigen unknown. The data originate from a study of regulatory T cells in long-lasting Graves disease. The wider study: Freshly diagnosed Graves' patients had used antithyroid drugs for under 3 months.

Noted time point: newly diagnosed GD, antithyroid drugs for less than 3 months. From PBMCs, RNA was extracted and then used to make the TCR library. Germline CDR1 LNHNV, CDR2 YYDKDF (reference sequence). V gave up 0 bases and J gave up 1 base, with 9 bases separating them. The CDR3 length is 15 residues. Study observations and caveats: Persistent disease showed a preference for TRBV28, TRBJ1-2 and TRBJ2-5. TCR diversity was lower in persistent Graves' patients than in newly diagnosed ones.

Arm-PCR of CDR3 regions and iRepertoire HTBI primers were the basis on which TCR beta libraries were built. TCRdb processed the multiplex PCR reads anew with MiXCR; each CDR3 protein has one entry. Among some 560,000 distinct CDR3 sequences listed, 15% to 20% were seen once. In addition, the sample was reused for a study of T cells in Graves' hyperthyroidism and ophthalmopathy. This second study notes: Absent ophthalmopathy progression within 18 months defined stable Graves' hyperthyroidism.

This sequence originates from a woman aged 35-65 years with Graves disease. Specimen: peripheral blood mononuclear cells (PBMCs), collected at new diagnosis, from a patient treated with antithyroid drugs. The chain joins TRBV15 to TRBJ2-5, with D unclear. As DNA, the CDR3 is TGTGCCACCAGCAGAGATAGTCAGGTCCAAGAGACCCAGTACTTC. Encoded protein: CATSRDSQVQETQYF.